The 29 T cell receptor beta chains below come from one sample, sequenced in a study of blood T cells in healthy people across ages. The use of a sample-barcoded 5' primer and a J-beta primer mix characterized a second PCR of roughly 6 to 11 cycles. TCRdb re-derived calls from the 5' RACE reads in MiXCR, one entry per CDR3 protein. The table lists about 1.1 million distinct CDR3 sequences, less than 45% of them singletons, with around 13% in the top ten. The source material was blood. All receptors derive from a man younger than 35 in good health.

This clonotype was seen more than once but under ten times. The CDR3 loop is CSASTLGQGEGGYTF. The DNA of the CDR3 is TGCAGTGCTAGTACTTTGGGGCAGGGTGAGGGTGGCTACACCTTC. The chain joins TRBV20-1 to TRBJ1-2, with D tentatively TRBD1 (5 bases). Trimming shortened V by 3 bases and J by 7 bases, and 21 bases separated the two germline ends. CDR1 and CDR2 from the germline V gene are DFQATT and SNEGSKA (reference sequence). The CDR3 covers 15 residues.

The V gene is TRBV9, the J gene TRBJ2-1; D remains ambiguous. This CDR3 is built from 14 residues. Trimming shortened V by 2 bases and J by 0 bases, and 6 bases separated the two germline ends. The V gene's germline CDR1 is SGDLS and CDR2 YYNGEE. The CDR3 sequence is CASSVTPSYNEQFF. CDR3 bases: TGTGCCAGCAGCGTCACTCCCTCCTACAATGAGCAGTTCTTC.

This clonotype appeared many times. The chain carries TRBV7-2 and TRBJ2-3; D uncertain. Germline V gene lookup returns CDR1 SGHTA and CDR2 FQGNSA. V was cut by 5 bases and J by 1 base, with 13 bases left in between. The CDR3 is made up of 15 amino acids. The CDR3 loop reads CASSPRPGGTDTQYF. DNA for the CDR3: TGTGCCAGCAGCCCCCGACCAGGCGGCACAGATACGCAGTATTTT.

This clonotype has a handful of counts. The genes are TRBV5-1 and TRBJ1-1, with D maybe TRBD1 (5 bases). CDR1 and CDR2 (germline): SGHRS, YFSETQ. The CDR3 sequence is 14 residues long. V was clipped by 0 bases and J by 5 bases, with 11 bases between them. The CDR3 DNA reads TGCGCCAGCAGCTTGGAGGCCAGGGATACTGAAGCTTTCTTT. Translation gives CASSLEARDTEAFF.

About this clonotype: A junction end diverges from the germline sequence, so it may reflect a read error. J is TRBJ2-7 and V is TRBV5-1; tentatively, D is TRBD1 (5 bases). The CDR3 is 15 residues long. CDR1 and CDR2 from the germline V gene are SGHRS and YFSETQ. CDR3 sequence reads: CAGRAPRGQTYEQYF. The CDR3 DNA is TGCGCCGGCAGAGCCCCCCGAGGACAAACCTACGAGCAGTACTTC.

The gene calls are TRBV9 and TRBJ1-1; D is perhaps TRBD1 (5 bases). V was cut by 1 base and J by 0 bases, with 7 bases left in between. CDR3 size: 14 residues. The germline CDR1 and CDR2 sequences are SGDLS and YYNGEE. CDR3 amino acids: CASSVQGVNTEAFF. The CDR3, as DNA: TGTGCCAGCAGCGTACAGGGTGTGAACACTGAAGCTTTCTTT.

CDR3 nucleotide sequence: TGTGCCAGCAGAGCCAGAGGAGCCTATGAAGCTTTCTTT. Its translation is CASRARGAYEAFF. The V gene is TRBV2, the J gene TRBJ1-1; no clear D gene. Germline CDR1 reads SNHLY; CDR2 reads FYNNEI. This CDR3 comprises 13 residues. V lost 6 bases, J lost 7 bases, and 15 bases lay in between.

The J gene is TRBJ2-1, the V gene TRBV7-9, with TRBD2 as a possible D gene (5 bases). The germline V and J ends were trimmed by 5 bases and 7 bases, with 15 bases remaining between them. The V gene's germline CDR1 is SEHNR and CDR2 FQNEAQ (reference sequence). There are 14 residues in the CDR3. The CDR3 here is CASSGSRGGNEQFF. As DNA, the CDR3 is TGTGCCAGCAGCGGATCCCGGGGTGGGAATGAGCAGTTCTTC.

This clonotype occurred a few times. CDR3: CASSYSGGREVTEAFF. CDR3 coding DNA: TGTGCCAGCAGTTACTCGGGCGGGAGAGAGGTCACTGAAGCTTTCTTT. V gene TRBV6-2 or TRBV6-3 combines with J gene TRBJ1-1; D call uncertain. Between the trimmed V and J ends, which lost 0 bases and 4 bases, there was a span of 15 bases. Germline V CDR1 and CDR2: MNHEY, SVGEGT. The CDR3 is 16 residues long.

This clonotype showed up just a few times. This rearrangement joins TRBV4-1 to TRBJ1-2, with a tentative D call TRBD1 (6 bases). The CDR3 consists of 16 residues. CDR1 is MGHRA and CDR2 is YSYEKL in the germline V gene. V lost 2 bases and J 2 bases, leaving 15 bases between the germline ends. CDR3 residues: CASSQPGRDMNYGYTF. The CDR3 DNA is TGCGCCAGCAGCCAACCTGGCCGGGACATGAACTATGGCTACACCTTC.

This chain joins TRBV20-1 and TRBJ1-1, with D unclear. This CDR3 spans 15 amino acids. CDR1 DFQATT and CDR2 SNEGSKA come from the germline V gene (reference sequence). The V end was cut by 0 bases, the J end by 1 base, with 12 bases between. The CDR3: CSARDAAGWNTEAFF. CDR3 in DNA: TGCAGTGCTAGAGATGCGGCAGGATGGAACACTGAAGCTTTCTTT.

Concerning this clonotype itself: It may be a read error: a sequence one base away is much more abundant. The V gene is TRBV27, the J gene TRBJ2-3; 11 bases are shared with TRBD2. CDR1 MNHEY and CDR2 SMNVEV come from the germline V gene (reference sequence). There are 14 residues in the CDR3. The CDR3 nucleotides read TGTGTCAGCAGGGGACTAGCGGTCACAGATACGCAGTATTTT. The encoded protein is CVSRGLAVTDTQYF.

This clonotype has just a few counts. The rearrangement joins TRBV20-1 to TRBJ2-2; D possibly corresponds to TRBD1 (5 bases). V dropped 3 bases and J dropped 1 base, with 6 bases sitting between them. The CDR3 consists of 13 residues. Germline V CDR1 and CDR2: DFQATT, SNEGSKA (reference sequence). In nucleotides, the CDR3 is TGCAGTGCTAGTCAGGGGAACACCGGGGAGCTGTTTTTT. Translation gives CSASQGNTGELFF.

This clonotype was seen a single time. This CDR3 reads CASSPGLNDLQQFF. The CDR3, as DNA: TGTGCCAGCAGTCCTGGACTTAACGACCTACAGCAGTTCTTC. V and J are TRBV2 and TRBJ2-1; a weak D match, TRBD2 (5 bases). CDR3 size: 14 residues. With 5 bases removed from V and 11 bases from J, the gap between germline ends came to 19 bases. Germline CDR1 reads SNHLY; CDR2 reads FYNNEI.

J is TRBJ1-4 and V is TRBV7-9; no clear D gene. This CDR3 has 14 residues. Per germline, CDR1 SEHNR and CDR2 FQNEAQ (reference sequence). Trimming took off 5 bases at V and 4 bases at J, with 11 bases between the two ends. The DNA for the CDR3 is TGTGCCAGCAGCCCCGGACCGAATAATGAAAAACTGTTTTTT. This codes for CASSPGPNNEKLFF.

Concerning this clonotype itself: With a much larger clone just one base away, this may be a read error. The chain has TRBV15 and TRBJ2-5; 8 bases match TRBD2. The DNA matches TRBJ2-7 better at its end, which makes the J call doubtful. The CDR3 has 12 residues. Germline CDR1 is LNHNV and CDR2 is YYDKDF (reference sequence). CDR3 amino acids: CTNPGTSYEQYF. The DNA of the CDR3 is TGTACCAATCCCGGGACTAGCTACGAGCAGTACTTC.

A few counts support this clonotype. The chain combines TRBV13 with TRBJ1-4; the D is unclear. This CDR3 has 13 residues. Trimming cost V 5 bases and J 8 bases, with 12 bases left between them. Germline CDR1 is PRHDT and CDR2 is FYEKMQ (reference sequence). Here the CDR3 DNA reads TGTGCCAGCAGCCCGACCCTTAAGGAAAAACTGTTTTTT. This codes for CASSPTLKEKLFF.

The CDR3 here is CASSPGANQPQHF. The CDR3 DNA sequence: TGTGCCAGCAGTCCAGGAGCCAATCAGCCCCAGCATTTT. The chain recombines TRBV2 with TRBJ1-5; D gene uncertain. Trimming shortened V by 5 bases and J by 3 bases, and 8 bases separated the two germline ends. The CDR3 length is 13 residues. Looked up from germline, CDR1 is SNHLY and CDR2 is FYNNEI.

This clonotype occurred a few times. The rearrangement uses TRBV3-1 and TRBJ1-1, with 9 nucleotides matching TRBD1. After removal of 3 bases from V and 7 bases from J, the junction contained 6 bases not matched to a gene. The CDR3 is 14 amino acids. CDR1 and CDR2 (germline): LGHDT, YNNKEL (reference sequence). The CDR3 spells CASSHPQGASEAFF. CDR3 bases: TGTGCCAGCAGCCATCCACAGGGGGCAAGTGAAGCTTTCTTT.

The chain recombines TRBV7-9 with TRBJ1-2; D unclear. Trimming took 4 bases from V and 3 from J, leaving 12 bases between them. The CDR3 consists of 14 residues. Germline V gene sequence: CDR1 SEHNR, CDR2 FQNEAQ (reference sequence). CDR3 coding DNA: TGTGCCAGCAGCTCAACGACAAGGGACTATGGCTACACCTTC. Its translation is CASSSTTRDYGYTF. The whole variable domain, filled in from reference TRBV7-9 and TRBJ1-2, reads DTGVSQNPRHKITKRGQNVTFRCDPISEHNRLYWYRQTLGQGPEFLTYFQNEAQLEKSRLLSDRFSAERPKGSFSTLEIQRTEQGDSAMYLCASSSTTRDYGYTFGSGTRLTVV.

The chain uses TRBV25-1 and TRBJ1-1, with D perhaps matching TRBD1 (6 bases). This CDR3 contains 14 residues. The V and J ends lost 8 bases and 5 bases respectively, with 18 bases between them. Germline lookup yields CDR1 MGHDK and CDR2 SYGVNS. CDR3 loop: CASGLTGMGTEAFF. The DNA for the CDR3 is TGTGCCAGCGGACTTACAGGGATGGGTACTGAAGCTTTCTTT.

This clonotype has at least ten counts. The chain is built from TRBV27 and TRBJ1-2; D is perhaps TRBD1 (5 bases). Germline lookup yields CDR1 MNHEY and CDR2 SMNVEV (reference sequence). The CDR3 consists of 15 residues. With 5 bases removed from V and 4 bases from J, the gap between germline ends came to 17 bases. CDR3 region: CASSPGGANLYGYTF. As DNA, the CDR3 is TGTGCCAGCAGTCCCGGGGGAGCAAATCTCTATGGCTACACCTTC.

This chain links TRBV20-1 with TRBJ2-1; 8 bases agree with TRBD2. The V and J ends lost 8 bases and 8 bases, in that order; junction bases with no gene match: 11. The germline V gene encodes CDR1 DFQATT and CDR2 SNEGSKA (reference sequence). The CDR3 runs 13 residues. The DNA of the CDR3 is TGCAGTCCCACTAGCGGACATGCGGATGAGCAGTTCTTC. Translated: CSPTSGHADEQFF.

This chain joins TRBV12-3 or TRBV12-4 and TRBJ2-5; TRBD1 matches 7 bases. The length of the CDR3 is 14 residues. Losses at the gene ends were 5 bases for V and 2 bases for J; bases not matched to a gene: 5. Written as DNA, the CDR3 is TGTGCCAGCAGTGCCACAGGGGTTCAAGAGACCCAGTACTTC. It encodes CASSATGVQETQYF.

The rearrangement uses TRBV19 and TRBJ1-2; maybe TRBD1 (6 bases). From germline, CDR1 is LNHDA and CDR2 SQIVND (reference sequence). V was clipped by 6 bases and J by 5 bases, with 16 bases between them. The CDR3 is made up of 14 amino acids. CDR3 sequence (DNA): TGTGCCAGTAGCCCACAGGGAGGGCGGTATGGCTACACCTTC. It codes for CASSPQGGRYGYTF.

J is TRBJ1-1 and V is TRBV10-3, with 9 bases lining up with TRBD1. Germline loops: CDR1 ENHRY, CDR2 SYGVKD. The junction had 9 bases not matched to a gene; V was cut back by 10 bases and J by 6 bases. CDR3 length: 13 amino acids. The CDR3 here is CATTGGQGSEAFF. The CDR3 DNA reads TGTGCCACCACAGGGGGACAGGGCTCTGAAGCTTTCTTT.

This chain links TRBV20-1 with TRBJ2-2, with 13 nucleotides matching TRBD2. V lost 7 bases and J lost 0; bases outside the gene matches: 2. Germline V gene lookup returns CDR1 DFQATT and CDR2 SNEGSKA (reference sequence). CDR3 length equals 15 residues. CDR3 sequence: CSGTSGGANTGELFF. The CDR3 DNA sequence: TGCAGTGGGACTAGCGGGGGCGCGAACACCGGGGAGCTGTTTTTT.

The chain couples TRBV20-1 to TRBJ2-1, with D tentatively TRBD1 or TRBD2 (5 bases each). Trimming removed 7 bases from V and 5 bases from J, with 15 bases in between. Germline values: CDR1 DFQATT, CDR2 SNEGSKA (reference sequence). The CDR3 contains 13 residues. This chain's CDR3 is CSVSRGDHNEQFF. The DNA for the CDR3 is TGCAGTGTCTCGCGAGGGGACCACAATGAGCAGTTCTTC.

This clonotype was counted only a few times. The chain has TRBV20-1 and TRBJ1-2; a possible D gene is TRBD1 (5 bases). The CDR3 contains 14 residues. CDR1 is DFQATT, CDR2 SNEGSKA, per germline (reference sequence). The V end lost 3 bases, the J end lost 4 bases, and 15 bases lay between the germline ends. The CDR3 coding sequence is TGCAGTGCTAGGGTCTCGACAGAGATCTATGGCTACACCTTC. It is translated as CSARVSTEIYGYTF.